These 14 T cell receptor beta chains were all obtained from the same sample, sequenced in a study of human T cells and chemical hapten exposure. In TCRdb, the RACE reads were re-called with MiXCR into one record per CDR3 protein. The table includes more than 150,000 distinct CDR3 sequences, around 30% detected once. Regarding time point: pre-sensitization, week 0. Treatment given: therapeutic diphenylcyclopropenone sensitization with weekly scalp DPC. The source was whole blood, collected in connection with sensitization to the hapten diphenylcyclopropenone (DPC). The receptors shown here come from a woman aged 30 to 39 with alopecia areata. Some clones in this sample may be carry-over from other donors' samples.

V and J are TRBV25-1 and TRBJ1-2; the D is unclear. Germline CDR1 and CDR2: MGHDK and SYGVNS. The CDR3 has 13 amino acids. The V end lost 1 base, the J end lost 5 bases, and 8 bases lay between the germline ends. The CDR3 DNA is TGTGCCAGCAGTGAATCCACCCGTTATGGCTACACCTTC. Residues: CASSESTRYGYTF.

This clonotype showed up just once. The gene calls are TRBV7-2 and TRBJ1-6; D unresolved. The CDR3 has 13 amino acids. Germline assignment: CDR1 SGHTA and CDR2 FQGNSA. The V and J ends lost 5 bases and 9 bases respectively, with 11 bases between them. In DNA, the CDR3 is TGTGCCAGCAGCCCGAGAGGCCGTTCACCCCTCCACTTT. Protein: CASSPRGRSPLHF.

J is TRBJ2-5 and V is TRBV29-1; D tentatively fits TRBD1 or TRBD2 (5 bases each). The CDR3 totals 13 residues. Per the germline V gene, CDR1 is SQVTM and CDR2 is ANQGSEA. With 3 bases removed from V and 5 bases from J, the gap between germline ends came to 13 bases. CDR3 amino acids: CSVEGTLRETQYF. For the CDR3, the DNA is TGCAGCGTTGAGGGGACCCTGCGGGAGACCCAGTACTTC. The complete variable domain, with remaining parts taken from reference TRBV29-1 and TRBJ2-5, reads SAVISQKPSRDICQRGTSLTIQCQVDSQVTMMFWYRQQPGQSLTLIATANQGSEATYESGFVIDKFPISRPNLTFSTLTVSNMSPEDSSIYLCSVEGTLRETQYFGPGTRLLVL.

This clonotype has a handful of counts. The CDR3 coding sequence is TGCAGCGTTAAGTTCTCGACAGAAGGCTACACCTTC. This encodes CSVKFSTEGYTF. The rearrangement links TRBV29-1 to TRBJ1-2, with D perhaps TRBD1 (5 bases). Trimming shortened V by 5 bases and J by 8 bases, and 15 bases separated the two germline ends. The CDR3 has 12 amino acids. Germline V gene sequence: CDR1 SQVTM, CDR2 ANQGSEA.

This clonotype has only a few counts. The chain has TRBV12-3 or TRBV12-4 and TRBJ2-3; 13 nucleotides align to TRBD2. The CDR3 extends over 21 amino acids. V dropped 3 bases and J dropped 6; count of bases not matched to a gene: 21. CDR3 nucleotide sequence: TGTGCCAGCAGTTTTGTAATACCGACCAACCCCGGGACTAGCGGGGTGGATACGCAGTATTTT. Translating it yields CASSFVIPTNPGTSGVDTQYF.

This clonotype was seen a few times. The CDR3 region is CASGDSSYEQYF. CDR3 nucleotide sequence: TGTGCCAGCGGGGACTCCTCCTACGAGCAGTACTTC. The chain combines TRBV6-5 with TRBJ2-7, with a tentative D call TRBD2 (6 bases). Trimming shortened V by 8 bases and J by 0 bases, and 8 bases separated the two germline ends. This CDR3 contains 12 residues. Per the germline V gene, CDR1 is MNHEY and CDR2 is SVGAGI.

This clonotype was seen a few times. The rearrangement uses TRBV7-9 and TRBJ2-3; D call uncertain. Germline values: CDR1 SEHNR, CDR2 FQNEAQ (reference sequence). V was pared by 3 bases and J by 8 bases, with 15 bases between. This CDR3 has 14 residues. In nucleotides, the CDR3 is TGTGCCAGCAGCTTCGGCCGGATAACGGGTACGCAGTATTTT. This gives the protein CASSFGRITGTQYF. Together with reference TRBV7-9 and TRBJ2-3, the CDR3 gives the full variable domain: DTGVSQNPRHKITKRGQNVTFRCDPISEHNRLYWYRQTLGQGPEFLTYFQNEAQLEKSRLLSDRFSAERPKGSFSTLEIQRTEQGDSAMYLCASSFGRITGTQYFGPGTRLTVL.

CDR3 protein: CASSRPGQGRNEQFF. CDR3 bases: TGTGCCAGCAGCCGCCCGGGACAGGGTAGGAATGAGCAGTTCTTC. The V call is TRBV6-2 or TRBV6-3, the J call TRBJ2-1, with 9 bases identical to TRBD1. J lost 7 bases, V lost 6 bases, and 10 bases had no gene match. This CDR3 is built from 15 residues. Germline CDR1 reads MNHEY; CDR2 reads SVGEGT.

This clonotype was seen more than once but under ten times. The chain employs TRBV4-3 and TRBJ1-1; D is perhaps TRBD1 (6 bases). The CDR3 consists of 14 residues. Germline CDR1 LGHNA, CDR2 YSLEER. V was cut by 4 bases and J by 4 bases, with 13 bases left in between. CDR3 coding DNA: TGCGCCAGCAGCCTTACCCAGGGGAGCACTGAAGCTTTCTTT. It specifies CASSLTQGSTEAFF.

The chain employs TRBV5-4 and TRBJ1-5; 10 nucleotides align to TRBD1. The CDR3 runs to 15 residues. After removal of 4 bases from V and 3 bases from J, the junction contained 4 bases not matched to a gene. Germline V CDR1 and CDR2: SGHNT, YYREEE (reference sequence). In DNA form, the CDR3 reads TGTGCCAGCAGCCGCGGGACAGGGGTCAATCAGCCCCAGCATTTT. This translates into CASSRGTGVNQPQHF.

This clonotype has only a few counts. The V and J genes are TRBV7-2 and TRBJ2-2; D tentatively reads TRBD1 or TRBD2 (5 bases each). The germline CDR1 and CDR2 sequences are SGHTA and FQGNSA. CDR3 size: 14 residues. Trimming pared 2 bases from V and 10 bases from J, leaving 14 bases between. CDR3 sequence: CASSLSAGTPELFF. The CDR3 DNA sequence: TGTGCCAGCAGCTTATCCGCAGGGACCCCGGAGCTGTTTTTT. Drawing the rest from reference TRBV7-2 and TRBJ2-2, the complete variable domain is GAGVSQSPSNKVTEKGKDVELRCDPISGHTALYWYRQSLGQGLEFLIYFQGNSAPDKSGLPSDRFSAERTGGSVSTLTIQRTQQEDSAVYLCASSLSAGTPELFFGEGSRLTVL.

The genes are TRBV28 and TRBJ1-5; 8 bases are shared with TRBD1. From germline, CDR1 is MDHEN and CDR2 SYDVKM. The CDR3 loop spans 15 amino acids. The ends lost 5 bases at V and 4 bases at J; junction bases unmatched: 7. CDR3 residues: CASSAEGQGNQPQHF. The CDR3 DNA reads as TGTGCCAGCAGTGCAGAAGGACAGGGAAATCAGCCCCAGCATTTT.

There are a few counts of this clonotype. The J gene is TRBJ2-3, the V gene TRBV11-2; TRBD2 agrees at 8 bases. The CDR3 totals 17 residues. Germline CDR1 is SGHAT and CDR2 is FQNNGV. V was clipped by 4 bases and J by 6 bases; unmatched bases: 15. This chain's CDR3 is CASSSGRLASTPDTQYF. CDR3 coding DNA: TGTGCCAGCAGCTCGGGAAGACTAGCGTCAACCCCCGATACGCAGTATTTT. Full variable domain (remainder filled in from reference TRBV11-2 and TRBJ2-3): EAGVAQSPRYKIIEKRQSVAFWCNPISGHATLYWYQQILGQGPKLLIQFQNNGVVDDSQLPKDRFSAERLKGVDSTLKIQPAKLEDSAVYLCASSSGRLASTPDTQYFGPGTRLTVL.

The V and J genes are TRBV21-1 and TRBJ2-4; the DNA was not compared with TRBD2, the D call given in the table. TRBV21-1 is a pseudogene locus. CDR3 length: 17 amino acids. The CDR3 DNA reads TGTGCCAGCAGCCACCCGGCTAGCGGGGGAGGGAAAAACATTCAGTACTTC. This codes for CASSHPASGGGKNIQYF.